This T cell receptor beta chain was sequenced in a study of blood T cell repertoires in COVID-19. The overall study: The United States, Italy and Spain provided the acute and convalescent COVID-19 samples. PBMCs, B-cell-depleted T cells, or T cells were the source of the cDNA or gDNA that made up the material.

The CDR3 has 16 residues. V trimming: 0 bases; J trimming: 4 bases; junction bases outside the gene matches: 6. Germline V gene sequence: CDR1 MNHEY, CDR2 SMNVEV (reference sequence). This clone was picked up one time. In the original workflow: Estimation of nucleated cell counts was performed using reference gene primer amplification. Repertoires were generated with immunoSEQ multiplex PCR, while TCRdb's copy carries only in-frame clones and drops some. That table is the source of V, J and clone size, and D and trimming were worked out from the DNA. The sample lists approximately 81,000 clones; roughly four fifths were seen once.

The source of this sequence is a human donor in a cohort sampled during active COVID-19. The rearrangement joins TRBV27 to TRBJ2-1, with 7 bases matching TRBD2. The material sequenced was peripheral blood. DNA for the CDR3: TGTGCCAGCAGTTTATCGGCGGGGGTTCAATACAATGAGCAGTTCTTC. This sequence encodes CASSLSAGVQYNEQFF.